This T cell receptor beta chain was sequenced during a study of graft-versus-host responses after intestinal transplantation (dated by TCRdb to the early 2020s). For context, the study as a whole: Multivisceral, liver-intestinal, or isolated intestinal transplants were received by the recipients. Anti-thymocyte globulin induction was given to all recipients, followed by maintenance tacrolimus and steroids for around three years. Graft-versus-host and host-versus-graft alloreactive T cell clones were tracked in the graft, circulation and bone marrow after intestinal transplantation using bulk TCR-beta CDR3 sequencing. Alloreactive clones were identified by sequencing pre-transplant mixed lymphocyte reaction products and comparing them with unstimulated pre-transplant donor and recipient T cells. The cohort enrolled 24 intestinal transplant recipients including one retransplant, and a few patients lacking pretransplant specimens were excluded. Donor T cell macrochimerism was defined as a peak of at least 4% donor T cells among recipient peripheral blood mononuclear cells. Rather than going through the commercial service, samples from a few later patients were sequenced in-house on an Illumina MiSeq and processed with MiXCR.

Points the paper makes about the study in general: GvH clones turned up in recipient bone marrow, with some appearing earlier in ileal mucosa or blood, a pattern consistent with an intestinal mucosal origin. High GvH to HvG T cell clonal ratios were observed in the allografts of patients with donor T cell macrochimerism. Early after transplant, peak levels of circulating GvH clones were associated with declines in HvG clones. The relatively low number and heterogeneity of intestinal transplant patients limited the conclusions.

The time point label, as the study defines it: cells obtained before transplantation from donor or recipient. CD3+CD4+ and CD3+CD8+ populations were FACS-sorted from unstimulated pre-transplant donor and recipient cells taken from spleen or lymph nodes. Libraries were built with the immunoSEQ multiplex PCR assay. For most patients, genomic DNA was isolated with the Qiagen DNeasy Blood and Tissue Kit and shipped frozen to Adaptive Biotechnologies for TCR sequencing. For most patients, genomic DNA was subjected to high-throughput TCR-beta CDR3 sequencing by Adaptive Biotechnologies. On the study's bioinformatics: TCR sequencing data for roughly 18 patients were retrieved from Adaptive's ImmunoSEQ software; a few other patients were processed with MiXCR and VDJtools. CD4 versus CD8 sorting errors were corrected by removing sequences found in both subsets at a frequency ratio below 5:1. Because the origin of CDR3 nucleotide sequences shared between donor and recipient could not be assigned, those sequences were removed. To count as alloreactive, a clone needed at least 2-fold expansion over unstimulated cells and a minimum CFSE-low frequency of 0.002% (template counts) or 0.001% (read counts). Clones detected in sequenced pre-transplant spleen, lymph node, or MLR CFSE-low populations of the donor or recipient were defined as mappable. The cumulative frequency of alloreactive clones was calculated as a percentage of all sequences, weighted by copy number. Held by TCRdb, this immuneACCESS table contains in-frame sequences only and omits some clones. Under half of the omission traces to an unresolved V gene where checked; the cause of the rest is unknown. V and J calls and clone size are those listed in that table; D and trimming were worked out from the DNA. Counted in this sample were roughly 100,000 clones; more than 85% of them appeared once. Roughly 1% of the sample lies in the top ten.

A word on this clone: Its antigen remains unidentified. No base quality values were provided; no much bigger clone lies one nucleotide off.

Trimming leaves V shorter by 4 bases and J shorter by 5 bases, with the junction holding 4 bases beyond the gene matches. For CDR1 and CDR2, the germline V gene lists SNHLY and FYNNEI. The CDR3 runs 14 amino acids, cysteine and phenylalanine included. Only CDR3 DNA is held: 42 bases, read in frame from base 1. The rearranged segments are TRBV2 and TRBJ2-5, with 10 bases matching TRBD2. The origin of this receptor is a human donor who received an intestinal transplant. The sample consisted of unstimulated CD4+ T cells sorted from spleen or lymph node cells, taken before intestinal transplant. Here is the DNA: TGTGCCAGCAGTGTAGCGGGAGGTTACGAGACCCAGTACTTC. Its coded protein is CASSVAGGYETQYF.